A single sample is the source of the 11 T cell receptor beta chains below, sequenced in a study of T-cell reconstitution after alpha-beta-depleted transplantation in children. The authors prepared the TCRbeta library with unique molecular identifiers. TCRdb redid the calling of the PCR reads with MiXCR, one entry per CDR3 protein. This sample carries hundreds of thousands of distinct CDR3 sequences, around a sixth of them seen once, and the ten largest clones take 1.1%. The sample in question was PBMCs from the stem cell graft donor, obtained from the stem cell graft. The receptors come from a human donor who donated a stem cell graft to a child with acute myeloid leukemia.

This clonotype was detected a few times. V usage is TRBV12-3 or TRBV12-4 and J usage is TRBJ1-1; D may be TRBD1 (5 bases). CDR3 length: 15 residues. With 8 bases removed from V and 1 base from J, the gap between germline ends came to 17 bases. CDR3 in amino acids: CASARSGEGNTEAFF. The CDR3 coding sequence is TGTGCCAGCGCCCGATCGGGGGAAGGGAACACTGAAGCTTTCTTT.

This clonotype was picked up a small number of times. The J gene is TRBJ1-1, the V gene TRBV10-3; no clear D. The germline V and J ends were trimmed by 0 bases and 2 bases, with 4 bases remaining between them. Germline V gene data show CDR1 as ENHRY and CDR2 as SYGVKD. This CDR3 comprises 13 residues. This chain's CDR3 is CAISESHNTEAFF. The CDR3 nucleotides are TGTGCCATCAGTGAGTCACATAACACTGAAGCTTTCTTT.

The chain has TRBV12-3 or TRBV12-4 and TRBJ2-3; D unclear. V lost 3 bases and J 0 bases, leaving 7 bases between the germline ends. This CDR3 contains 14 residues. Written as DNA, the CDR3 is TGTGCCAGCAGTTTCCAACGGAGCACAGATACGCAGTATTTT. Protein: CASSFQRSTDTQYF.

The V call is TRBV14, the J call TRBJ2-3; TRBD1 agrees at 7 bases. This CDR3 is 15 amino acids long. CDR1 and CDR2 from the germline V gene are SGHDN and FVKESK. Germline trimming cut 3 bases from V and 3 bases from J; bases unmatched to any gene: 6. In nucleotides, the CDR3 is TGTGCCAGCAGCCAGACAGGGATTGGGACAGATACGCAGTATTTT. Encoded protein: CASSQTGIGTDTQYF.

This clonotype was found many times. The V and J genes are TRBV7-2 and TRBJ2-3; 8 bases map to TRBD1. This CDR3 comprises 16 residues. V gave up 0 bases and J gave up 2 bases; unmatched junction bases: 4. Germline V gene sequence: CDR1 SGHTA, CDR2 FQGNSA. CDR3 coding DNA: TGTGCCAGCAGCTTAGCGGCAGGGGGCCTCACAGATACGCAGTATTTT. It encodes CASSLAAGGLTDTQYF.

The J gene is TRBJ2-3, the V gene TRBV20-1; possibly TRBD2 for D (5 bases). The CDR3 sequence is 12 residues long. V lost 7 bases and J 2 bases, leaving 10 bases between the germline ends. Germline V lookup: CDR1 DFQATT, CDR2 SNEGSKA (reference sequence). CDR3 amino acids: CSVRRDTDTQYF. Written as DNA, the CDR3 is TGCAGTGTAAGACGGGACACAGATACGCAGTATTTT.

This clonotype was seen repeatedly, ten times or more. This sequence joins TRBV12-3 or TRBV12-4 and TRBJ2-6; D ambiguous. This CDR3 is built from 19 residues. Trimming left V 4 bases short and J 0 bases short, with 19 bases between. The CDR3 protein is CASSSYYAAGSSGANVLTF. The CDR3 DNA follows: TGTGCCAGCAGTTCCTACTACGCCGCCGGAAGCTCTGGGGCCAACGTCCTGACTTTC.

This clonotype was seen ten or more times. The rearrangement links TRBV6-5 to TRBJ2-7, with 8 bases fitting TRBD2. V dropped 4 bases and J dropped 0; count of bases not matched to a gene: 5. The CDR3 sequence is 15 residues long. Germline V gene data show CDR1 as MNHEY and CDR2 as SVGAGI. As DNA, the CDR3 is TGTGCCAGCAGTTTGCTAGCGGGTAGCTCCTACGAGCAGTACGTC. Amino acid sequence: CASSLLAGSSYEQYV.

This rearrangement joins TRBV20-1 to TRBJ1-4; TRBD1 matches at 10 bases. Germline trimming cut 0 bases from V and 8 bases from J; bases unmatched to any gene: 6. The germline V gene encodes CDR1 DFQATT and CDR2 SNEGSKA (reference sequence). CDR3 length: 15 amino acids. CDR3 in DNA: TGCAGTGCTAGAGATCATGAGACAGGGGGCGAAAAACTGTTTTTT. Residues: CSARDHETGGEKLFF.

The V gene is TRBV11-3, the J gene TRBJ2-7; D not certain. Germline-derived CDR1 and CDR2 are SGHNT and YENEEA. V lost 2 bases and J lost 5, with 16 bases in between. The CDR3 is 15 residues long. The CDR3 loop is CASSLLAGRLHEQYF. In DNA, the CDR3 is TGTGCCAGCAGCTTACTCGCAGGAAGATTACACGAGCAGTACTTC.

This clonotype has only one observation. This chain links TRBV11-1 with TRBJ1-6, with TRBD1 matching over 8 bases. This CDR3 is 15 amino acids long. V shed 4 bases and J 10 bases; nucleotides not matched to a gene: 9. Per the germline V gene, CDR1 is SGHAT and CDR2 is FQDESV (reference sequence). CDR3 residues: CASSSRQGMESPLHF. The CDR3 nucleotides are TGTGCCAGCAGCTCGCGACAGGGGATGGAGTCACCCCTCCACTTT.